The 13 T cell receptor beta chains in this list originate from one sample, sequenced in a study of regulatory T cells in long-lasting Graves disease. Combining iRepertoire HTBI primers with Arm-PCR of CDR3 regions, the authors built TCR beta libraries. In TCRdb, the multiplex PCR reads were re-called with MiXCR into one record per CDR3 protein. This table has 300,000 to 400,000 distinct CDR3 sequences, approximately 15% appearing once. Sample time point: newly diagnosed GD, antithyroid drugs for less than 3 months. PBMC RNA was the source of the TCR library. This same sample was also part of a study on T cells in Graves' hyperthyroidism and ophthalmopathy.

The sequencing used peripheral blood mononuclear cells (PBMCs), collected at new diagnosis, from a patient treated with antithyroid drugs. These TCRs come from a man aged 40-50 years with Graves disease.

This clonotype was detected many times. This sequence joins TRBV2 and TRBJ1-6, with D uncertain. The germline gives CDR1 SNHLY, CDR2 FYNNEI. The ends were cut back, 7 bases at V and 6 bases at J, with 10 bases in the middle. The CDR3 has 13 amino acids. The CDR3 DNA follows: TGTGCCAGCAAATTGGATCCTAATTCACCCCTCCACTTT. Residues: CASKLDPNSPLHF.

The chain links TRBV6-1 to TRBJ2-2, with a weak D call TRBD2 (5 bases). This CDR3 region has 15 residues. V lost 1 base, J lost 3 bases, and 9 bases lay in between. Per the germline V gene, CDR1 is MNHNS and CDR2 is SASEGT. The CDR3 loop reads CASSEGPGDTGELFF. In nucleotides, the CDR3 is TGTGCCAGCAGTGAAGGTCCCGGGGACACCGGGGAGCTGTTTTTT.

The gene calls are TRBV19 and TRBJ1-1, with TRBD1 identical over 7 bases. Germline V gives CDR1 LNHDA, CDR2 SQIVND (reference sequence). CDR3 size: 12 residues. V lost 6 bases and J lost 3; bases outside the gene matches: 1. CDR3 in amino acids: CASSGQDTEAFF. CDR3 in DNA: TGTGCCAGTAGCGGACAGGACACTGAAGCTTTCTTT.

Note on this clonotype: A far larger clone is just one base off, so this is likely a read error. The V call is TRBV7-2, the J call TRBJ2-3; D not certain. Matching the DNA end better, TRBJ1-5 makes the J call doubtful. Germline CDR1 SGHTA, CDR2 FQGNSA. The CDR3 length is 15 residues. This CDR3 reads CASSLVPSPTDTQHF. In DNA form, the CDR3 reads TGTGCCAGCAGCTTAGTTCCTTCCCCCACAGATACGCAGCATTTT.

This clonotype was recorded many times. The chain links TRBV3-1 to TRBJ1-3; D gene ambiguous. The CDR3 is 13 residues long. V lost 7 bases and J lost 0, with 7 bases in between. CDR1 is LGHDT, CDR2 YNNKEL, per germline (reference sequence). CDR3 in DNA: TGTGCCAGCATGGGTAACTCTGGAAACACCATATATTTT. Translating gives CASMGNSGNTIYF. Full variable domain (rest looked up from reference TRBV3-1 and TRBJ1-3): DTAVSQTPKYLVTQMGNDKSIKCEQNLGHDTMYWYKQDSKKFLKIMFSYNNKELIINETVPNRFSPKSPDKAHLNLHINSLELGDSAVYFCASMGNSGNTIYFGEGSWLTVV.

This clonotype came up a few times. The chain joins TRBV6-1 to TRBJ1-1; 8 nucleotides match TRBD1. The CDR3 loop spans 15 amino acids. Germline loops: CDR1 MNHNS, CDR2 SASEGT. The junction had 7 bases not matched to a gene; V was cut back by 6 bases and J by 1 base. The CDR3 protein is CASRSYRGENTEAFF. The CDR3 bases are TGTGCCAGCAGGTCCTACAGGGGGGAGAACACTGAAGCTTTCTTT.

The J gene is TRBJ2-1, the V gene TRBV7-9; possibly TRBD2 for D (7 bases). Trimming left V 4 bases short and J 8 bases short, with 18 bases between. The germline V gene has CDR1 SEHNR and CDR2 FQNEAQ (reference sequence). This CDR3 has 15 amino acids. The CDR3 DNA follows: TGTGCCAGCAGCTCGGTCGGGGGGCCGGGCGATGAGCAGTTCTTC. This sequence encodes CASSSVGGPGDEQFF.

This clonotype came up many times. This sequence joins TRBV5-5 and TRBJ2-3; tentative D call: TRBD2 (7 bases). The CDR3 is 16 residues long. Per the germline V gene, CDR1 is SGHKS and CDR2 is YYEKEE (reference sequence). Trimming cost V 0 bases and J 2 bases, with 13 bases left between them. The CDR3 DNA follows: TGTGCCAGCAGCTTGGAGGGGGGGCTCCCCACAGATACGCAGTATTTT. Encoded protein: CASSLEGGLPTDTQYF.

This clonotype has only one observation. V is TRBV4-1 and J is TRBJ2-5; perhaps D is TRBD1 or TRBD2 (5 bases each). CDR1 and CDR2 from the germline V gene are MGHRA and YSYEKL. The CDR3 totals 15 residues. V was pared by 0 bases and J by 5 bases, with 13 bases between. CDR3 protein: CASSQDVRGVETQYF. In DNA, the CDR3 is TGCGCCAGCAGCCAAGATGTAAGAGGGGTGGAGACCCAGTACTTC.

The V and J genes are TRBV4-2 and TRBJ1-2, with a weak D call TRBD1 (6 bases). The V gene's germline CDR1 is LGHNA and CDR2 YNFKEQ. The CDR3 runs 14 residues. The germline V and J ends were trimmed by 1 base and 8 bases, with 14 bases remaining between them. The CDR3 protein is CASSQADRWEGYTF. The CDR3 DNA reads as TGTGCCAGCAGCCAAGCGGACAGATGGGAGGGCTACACCTTC.

This clonotype was detected ten times or more. The rearrangement uses TRBV11-3 and TRBJ2-7; the D is unclear. Germline CDR1 and CDR2: SGHNT and YENEEA. The V gene lost 3 bases and the J gene lost 4 bases, with 7 bases spanning the gap. CDR3 length equals 12 residues. CDR3 loop: CASSFTGYEQYF. CDR3 coding DNA: TGTGCCAGCAGCTTCACGGGTTACGAGCAGTACTTC.

Turning to this clonotype: An end of the junction differs from the germline gene, which may be a read error. This chain connects TRBV7-2 to TRBJ2-1, with no clear D. CDR3 length: 11 amino acids. CDR1 SGHTA and CDR2 FQGNSA come from the germline V gene. CDR3 protein: CASSSTAEQSF. The CDR3 DNA is TGTGCCAGCAGCTCCACCGCTGAGCAGTCCTTC.

Ten or more counts support this clonotype. J is TRBJ2-3 and V is TRBV5-1; weak D call: TRBD1 (6 bases). Matching the DNA end better, TRBJ2-7 makes the J call doubtful. The CDR3 covers 13 residues. Per germline, CDR1 SGHRS and CDR2 YFSETQ. The chain's CDR3 is CASRGHTAYEQYF. CDR3 DNA sequence: TGCGCCAGCAGGGGACACACCGCCTACGAGCAGTACTTC.